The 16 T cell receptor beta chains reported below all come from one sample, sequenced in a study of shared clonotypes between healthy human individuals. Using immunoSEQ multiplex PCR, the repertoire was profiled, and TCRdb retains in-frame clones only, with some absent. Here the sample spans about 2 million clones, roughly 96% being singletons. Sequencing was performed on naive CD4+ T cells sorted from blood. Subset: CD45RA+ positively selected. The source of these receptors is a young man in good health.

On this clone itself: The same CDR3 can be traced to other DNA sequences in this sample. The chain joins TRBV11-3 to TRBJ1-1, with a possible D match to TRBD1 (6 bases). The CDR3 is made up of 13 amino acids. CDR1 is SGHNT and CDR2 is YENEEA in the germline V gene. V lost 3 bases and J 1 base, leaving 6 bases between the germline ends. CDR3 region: CASSLGQNTEAFF. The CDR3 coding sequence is TGTGCCAGCAGCTTGGGACAGAACACTGAAGCTTTCTTT.

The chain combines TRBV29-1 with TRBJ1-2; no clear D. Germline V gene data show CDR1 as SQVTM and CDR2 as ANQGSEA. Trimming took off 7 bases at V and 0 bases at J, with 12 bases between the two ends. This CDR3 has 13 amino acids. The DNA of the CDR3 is TGCAGCGCTGATGTAGGGCCTAACTATGGCTACACCTTC. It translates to CSADVGPNYGYTF.

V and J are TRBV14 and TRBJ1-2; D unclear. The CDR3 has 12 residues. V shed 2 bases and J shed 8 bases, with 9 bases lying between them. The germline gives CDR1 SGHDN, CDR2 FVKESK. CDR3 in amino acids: CASSQRAGGYTF. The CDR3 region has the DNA TGTGCCAGCAGCCAAAGGGCAGGCGGCTACACCTTC.

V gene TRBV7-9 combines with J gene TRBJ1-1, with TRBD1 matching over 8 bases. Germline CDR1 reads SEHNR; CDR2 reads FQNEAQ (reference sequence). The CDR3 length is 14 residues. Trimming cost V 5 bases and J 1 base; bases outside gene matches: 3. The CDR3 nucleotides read TGTGCCAGCAGCCCGGGACAGGAGAACACTGAAGCTTTCTTT. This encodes CASSPGQENTEAFF. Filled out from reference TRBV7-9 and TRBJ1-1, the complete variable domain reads DTGVSQNPRHKITKRGQNVTFRCDPISEHNRLYWYRQTLGQGPEFLTYFQNEAQLEKSRLLSDRFSAERPKGSFSTLEIQRTEQGDSAMYLCASSPGQENTEAFFGQGTRLTVV.

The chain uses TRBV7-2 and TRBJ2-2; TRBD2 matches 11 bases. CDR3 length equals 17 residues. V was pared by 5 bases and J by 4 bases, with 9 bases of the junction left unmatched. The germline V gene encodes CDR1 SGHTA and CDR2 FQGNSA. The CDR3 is CASSPELLAGGTGELFF. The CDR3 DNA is TGTGCCAGCAGCCCAGAGCTCCTAGCGGGAGGCACCGGGGAGCTGTTTTTT.

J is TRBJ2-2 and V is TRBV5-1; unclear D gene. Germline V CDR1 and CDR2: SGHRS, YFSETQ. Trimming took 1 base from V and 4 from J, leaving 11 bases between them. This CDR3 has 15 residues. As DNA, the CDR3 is TGCGCCAGCAGCTTGAACTCCCCAACCACCGGGGAGCTGTTTTTT. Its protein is CASSLNSPTTGELFF.

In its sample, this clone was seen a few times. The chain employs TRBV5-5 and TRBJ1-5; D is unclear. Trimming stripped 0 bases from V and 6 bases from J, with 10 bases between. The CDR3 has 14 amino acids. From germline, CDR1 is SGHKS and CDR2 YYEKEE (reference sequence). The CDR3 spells CASSLVAGGQPQHF. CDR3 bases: TGTGCCAGCAGCTTGGTGGCAGGAGGTCAGCCCCAGCATTTT.

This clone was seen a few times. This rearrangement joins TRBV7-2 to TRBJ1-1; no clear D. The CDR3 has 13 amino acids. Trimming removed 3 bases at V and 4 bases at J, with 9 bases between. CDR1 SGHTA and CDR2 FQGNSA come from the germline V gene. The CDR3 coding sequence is TGTGCCAGCAGCTTTTCTAGGTCCACTGAAGCTTTCTTT. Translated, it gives CASSFSRSTEAFF.

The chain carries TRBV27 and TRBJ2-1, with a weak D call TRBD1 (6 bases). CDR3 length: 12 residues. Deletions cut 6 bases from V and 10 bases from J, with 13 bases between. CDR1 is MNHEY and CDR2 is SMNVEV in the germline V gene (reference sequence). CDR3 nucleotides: TGTGCCAGCAGGGGCCAGGGGTACGAGCAGTTCTTC. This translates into CASRGQGYEQFF.

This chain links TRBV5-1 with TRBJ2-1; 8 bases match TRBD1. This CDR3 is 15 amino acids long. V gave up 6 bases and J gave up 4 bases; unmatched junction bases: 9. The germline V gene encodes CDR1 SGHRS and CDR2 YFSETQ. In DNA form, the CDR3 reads TGCGCCAGCACCAAAGGGGGACAGGCGTACAATGAGCAGTTCTTC. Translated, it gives CASTKGGQAYNEQFF.

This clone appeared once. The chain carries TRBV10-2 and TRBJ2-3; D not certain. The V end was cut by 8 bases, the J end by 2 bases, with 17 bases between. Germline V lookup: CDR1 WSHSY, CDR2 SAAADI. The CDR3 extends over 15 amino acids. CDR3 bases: TGCGCCAGCTGGCCGGAGCGAGCACTCACAGATACGCAGTATTTT. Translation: CASWPERALTDTQYF.

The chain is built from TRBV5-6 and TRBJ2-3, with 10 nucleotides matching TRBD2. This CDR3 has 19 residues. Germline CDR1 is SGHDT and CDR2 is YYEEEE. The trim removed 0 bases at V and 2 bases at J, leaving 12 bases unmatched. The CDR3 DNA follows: TGTGCCAGCAGCTTGGTATCCTTAGCGGGGGGCCTCAACACAGATACGCAGTATTTT. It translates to CASSLVSLAGGLNTDTQYF.

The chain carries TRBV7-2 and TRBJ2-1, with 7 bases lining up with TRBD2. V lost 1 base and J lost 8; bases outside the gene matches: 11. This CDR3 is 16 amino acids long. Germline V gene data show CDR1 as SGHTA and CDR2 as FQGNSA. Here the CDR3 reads CASSLEPGLRSDEQFF. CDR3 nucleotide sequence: TGTGCCAGCAGCTTAGAGCCGGGACTACGGTCTGATGAGCAGTTCTTC. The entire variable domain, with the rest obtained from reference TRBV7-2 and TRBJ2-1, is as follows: GAGVSQSPSNKVTEKGKDVELRCDPISGHTALYWYRQSLGQGLEFLIYFQGNSAPDKSGLPSDRFSAERTGGSVSTLTIQRTQQEDSAVYLCASSLEPGLRSDEQFFGPGTRLTVL.

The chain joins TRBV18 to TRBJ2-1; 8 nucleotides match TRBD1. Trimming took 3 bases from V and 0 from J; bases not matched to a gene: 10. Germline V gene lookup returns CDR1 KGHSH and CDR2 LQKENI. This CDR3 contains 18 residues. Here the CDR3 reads CASSPMTMGTGSYNEQFF. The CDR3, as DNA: TGTGCCAGCTCACCTATGACGATGGGGACAGGCTCCTACAATGAGCAGTTCTTC.

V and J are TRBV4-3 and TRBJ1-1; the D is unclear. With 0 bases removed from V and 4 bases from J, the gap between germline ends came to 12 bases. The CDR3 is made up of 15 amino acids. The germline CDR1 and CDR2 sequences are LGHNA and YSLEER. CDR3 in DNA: TGCGCCAGCAGCCAAGATCCGGGGTCGGGCACTGAAGCTTTCTTT. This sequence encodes CASSQDPGSGTEAFF.

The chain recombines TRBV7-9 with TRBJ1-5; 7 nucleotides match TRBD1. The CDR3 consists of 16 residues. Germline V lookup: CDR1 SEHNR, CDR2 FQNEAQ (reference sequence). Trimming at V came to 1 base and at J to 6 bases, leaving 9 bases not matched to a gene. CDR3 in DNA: TGTGCCAGCAGCTTAGATGACAGGGCTCGGGGTCAGCCCCAGCATTTT. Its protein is CASSLDDRARGQPQHF.